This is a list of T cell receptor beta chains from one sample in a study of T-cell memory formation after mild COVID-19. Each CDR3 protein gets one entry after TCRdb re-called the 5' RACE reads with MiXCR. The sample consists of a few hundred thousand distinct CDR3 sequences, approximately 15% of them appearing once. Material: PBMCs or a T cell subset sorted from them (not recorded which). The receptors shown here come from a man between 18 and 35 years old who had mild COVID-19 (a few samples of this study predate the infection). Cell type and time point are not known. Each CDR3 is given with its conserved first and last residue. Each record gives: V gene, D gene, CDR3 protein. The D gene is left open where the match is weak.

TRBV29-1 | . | CSVEGGALSYEQYF
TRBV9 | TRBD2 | CASSVAGGPGANVLTF
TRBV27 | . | CASSLSGGTGANVLTF
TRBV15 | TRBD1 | CATSWQGVLDTQYF
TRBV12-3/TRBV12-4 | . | CASSFSSTLAKNIQYF
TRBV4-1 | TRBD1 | CASSQESGGGQPQHF
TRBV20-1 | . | CSASEDVITSQHF
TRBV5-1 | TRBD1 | CASETGTGGDEQYF
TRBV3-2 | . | CKEGTFNYEQYF
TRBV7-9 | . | CASSFWGLDNEQFF
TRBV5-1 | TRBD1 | CASSLAQQGSGEKLFF
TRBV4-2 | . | CASSQEGGDEQFF
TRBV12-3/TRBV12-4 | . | CASSPLRGGETQYF
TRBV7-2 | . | CASSLALPGELFF
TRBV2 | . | CADGETETQYF
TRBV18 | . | CASSPTRASTGGYPTDTQYF
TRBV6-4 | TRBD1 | CASSPGSTGDIQYF
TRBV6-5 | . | CASTDRTSGNTIYF
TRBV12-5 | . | CASGLPTPGALAF
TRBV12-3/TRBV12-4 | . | CASSSSWAGELFF
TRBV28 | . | CAIGRAAEKLFF
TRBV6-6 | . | CASSRVENTQYF
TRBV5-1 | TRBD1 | CAASRTGGAEGYTF
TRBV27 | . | CASSLIRGAHEQYF
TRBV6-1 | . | CASRDTLGGAANYGYTF
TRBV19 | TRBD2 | CASKDSGGNTGELFF
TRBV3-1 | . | CASSQGTASPQHF
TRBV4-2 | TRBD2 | CASSQGTSGGVGELFF
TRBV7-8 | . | CASSPRWGEAQYF
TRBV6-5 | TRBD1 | CASSRDRVDGYTF
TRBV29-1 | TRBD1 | CSVPQGQGSRNEQFF
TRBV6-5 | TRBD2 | CASSRRGGVTGELFF
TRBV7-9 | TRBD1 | CASSSTGDGGYTF
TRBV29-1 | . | CSVERAGAVETQYF
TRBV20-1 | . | CSATYSSTDTQYF
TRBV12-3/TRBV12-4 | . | CASSWVVDQPQHF
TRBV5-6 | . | CASSSARKGRTGELFF
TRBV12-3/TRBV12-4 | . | CASSLLLSSDEQYF
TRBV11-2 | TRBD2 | CASSPLLVAGQETQYF
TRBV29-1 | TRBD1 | CSVWTGSLYEQYF
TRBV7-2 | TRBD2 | CASSPWTSSGEQFF
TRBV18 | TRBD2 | CASSPREGNTGELFF
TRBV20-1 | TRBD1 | CSARDDARGLYGYTF
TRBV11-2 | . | CASSLGIRDYEQYF
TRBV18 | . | CASSPLGGSVYDDTQYF
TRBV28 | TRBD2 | CASSIAGEYQETQYF